The TCR beta chain under discussion was sequenced for a study of T cells after yellow fever vaccination (dated by TCRdb to the late 2010s). With regard to the full study: The SMART-Seq v4 Ultra Low Input RNA kit was used to prepare libraries from fractions with low cell numbers. Blood was drawn at multiple timepoints before and after primary and secondary immunization, with bulk PBMC replicates and cell subsets isolated. Two healthy male donors, one aged 18 to 29 and one aged 30 to 39 years, were included in the cohort. To follow T-cell clones before and after primary and booster YFV17D yellow fever vaccination, bulk TCR alpha and beta repertoires were sequenced over time. Study-wide conclusions, independent of this receptor: A small fraction of clonotypes showed up in both the CD4 and CD8 compartments, probably as a result of convergent recombination. Compared with the primary T-cell response, the secondary T-cell response was faster but weaker, reaching its peak on day 5 rather than on day 15. Because abundant contaminating clonotypes from the bulk population could be contained in FACS-sorted repertoires, computational filtering was required. Only a couple of donors were included in the study, so the extent to which the findings can be generalized is limited. After the booster, most of the clones that had expanded following primary vaccination were detected again (around 95% of CD4 and 88% of CD8), which suggests that memory was broadly maintained.

The label giving this sample's treatment or condition can be read as: live attenuated yellow fever vaccine strain. A standard Ficoll-Paque protocol was used to isolate PBMCs from peripheral blood. CD4 and CD8 T-cell fractions were isolated with Dynabeads CD4 and CD8 positive selection kits. TriZol was used to extract RNA from bulk PBMCs, from CD4 and CD8 fractions, and from dextramer-positive and dextramer-negative fractions. This clonotype was counted at least ten times. Which antigen it targets is not known. Base qualities are not at hand, and no much larger clone is one base apart. TCR cDNA was synthesized by 5'RACE template switching, through which a universal primer site and unique molecular identifiers were introduced. Priming for cDNA synthesis came from both the TCR alpha and TCR beta constant segments. Library amplification involved two PCR steps, and the second step added sample barcodes and sequencing adapters. Libraries were sequenced on Illumina HiSeq 2500 (2x100 bp) or NovaSeq (2x150 bp). The authors' pipeline ran thus. MIGEC handled demultiplexing of reads and collapsing into UMI consensus sequences, while MiXCR performed V(D)J alignment. Clonotypes responding to the vaccine were identified with edgeR on replicate PBMC samples, with the criteria of FDR below 0.01 and a log2 fold change above 5 up to day 15. Each bulk clonotype received a CD4 or CD8 identity based on whether the sequenced CD4 or CD8 repertoire contained that clonotype at higher abundance. TCRdb passed the public sequencing reads through fastp at Q25 and MiXCR, retaining productive beta sequences. Each record represents a unique CDR3 protein, reported with the most common genes and DNA among its rows. These V and J calls are TCRdb output, not the study's own analysis. The sample table shows 250,000 or so distinct CDR3 sequences, and less than 7.5% are seen once. Together, the top ten hold around 1.1% of the sample.

The sequence was obtained from a young man who received the YFV17D yellow fever vaccine. The specimen comprised CD4+ T cells sorted from PBMCs, sampled on the day of the yellow fever booster vaccination.

The CDR3 amino acid sequence is: CASSQGTGIHNEQFF. The DNA sequence is given as TGTGCCAGCAGCCAAGGGACGGGGATCCACAATGAGCAGTTCTTC. This sequence uses TRBV3-1 and TRBJ2-1, with TRBD2 tentatively as D gene (5 bases match). Reading from cysteine to phenylalanine, the CDR3 counts 15 amino acids. Here the CDR3 DNA is all that survives: 45 bases in frame from base 1. Reading the germline V gene (reference sequence) gives CDR1 LGHDT and CDR2 YNNKEL. V is reduced by 1 base and J by 5 bases, leaving a spacing of 12 bases between them.